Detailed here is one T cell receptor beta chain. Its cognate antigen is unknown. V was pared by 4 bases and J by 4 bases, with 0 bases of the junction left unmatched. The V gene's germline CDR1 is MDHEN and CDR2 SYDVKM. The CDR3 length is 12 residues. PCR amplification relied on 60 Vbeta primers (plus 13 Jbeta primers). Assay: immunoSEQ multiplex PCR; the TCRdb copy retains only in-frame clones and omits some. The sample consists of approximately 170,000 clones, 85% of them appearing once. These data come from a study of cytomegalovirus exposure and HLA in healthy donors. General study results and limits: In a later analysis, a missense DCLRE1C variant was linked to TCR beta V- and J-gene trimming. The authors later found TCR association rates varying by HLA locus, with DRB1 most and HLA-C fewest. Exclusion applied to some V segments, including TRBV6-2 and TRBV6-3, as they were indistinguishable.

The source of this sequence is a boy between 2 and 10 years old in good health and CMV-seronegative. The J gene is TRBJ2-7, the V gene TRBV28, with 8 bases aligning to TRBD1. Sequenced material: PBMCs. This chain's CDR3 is CASSWTGYEQYF. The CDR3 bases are TGTGCCAGCAGTTGGACAGGGTACGAGCAGTACTTC. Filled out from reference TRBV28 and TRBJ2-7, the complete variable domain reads DVKVTQSSRYLVKRTGEKVFLECVQDMDHENMFWYRQDPGLGLRLIYFSYDVKMKEKGDIPEGYSVSREKKERFSLILESASTNQTSMYLCASSWTGYEQYFGPGTRLTVT.